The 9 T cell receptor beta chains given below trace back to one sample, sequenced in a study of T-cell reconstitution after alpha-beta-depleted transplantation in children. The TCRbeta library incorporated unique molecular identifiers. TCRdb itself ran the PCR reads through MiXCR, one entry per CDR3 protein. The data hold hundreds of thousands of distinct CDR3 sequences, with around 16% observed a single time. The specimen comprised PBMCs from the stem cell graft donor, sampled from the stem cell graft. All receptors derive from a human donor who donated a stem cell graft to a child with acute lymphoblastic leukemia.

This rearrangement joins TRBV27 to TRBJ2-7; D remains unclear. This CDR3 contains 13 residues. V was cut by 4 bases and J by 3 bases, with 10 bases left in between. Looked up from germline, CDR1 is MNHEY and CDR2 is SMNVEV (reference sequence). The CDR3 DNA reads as TGTGCCAGCAGTTCCAATAGGATCTACGAGCAGTACTTC. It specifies CASSSNRIYEQYF.

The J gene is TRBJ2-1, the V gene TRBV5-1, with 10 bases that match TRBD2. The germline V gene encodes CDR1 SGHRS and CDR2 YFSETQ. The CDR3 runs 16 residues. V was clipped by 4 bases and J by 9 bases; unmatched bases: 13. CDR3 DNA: TGCGCCAGCAGCCCGCAAGCTAGCGGGAGATCGATTGAGCAGTTCTTC. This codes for CASSPQASGRSIEQFF.

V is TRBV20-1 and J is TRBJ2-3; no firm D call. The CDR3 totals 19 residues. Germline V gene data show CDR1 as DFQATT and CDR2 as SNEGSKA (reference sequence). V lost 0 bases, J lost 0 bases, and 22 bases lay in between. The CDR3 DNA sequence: TGCAGTGCTAGAGATCTTCGCTTGACGTGGCGGCAGAGCACAGATACGCAGTATTTT. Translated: CSARDLRLTWRQSTDTQYF.

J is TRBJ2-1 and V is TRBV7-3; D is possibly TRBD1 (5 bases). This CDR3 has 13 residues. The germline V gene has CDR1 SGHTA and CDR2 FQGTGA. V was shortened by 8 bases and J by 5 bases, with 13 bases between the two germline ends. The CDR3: CASGATSNNEQFF. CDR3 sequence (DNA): TGTGCCAGCGGGGCGACCTCAAACAATGAGCAGTTCTTC. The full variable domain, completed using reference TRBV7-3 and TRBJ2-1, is GAGVSQTPSNKVTEKGKYVELRCDPISGHTALYWYRQSLGQGPEFLIYFQGTGAADDSGLPNDRFFAVRPEGSVSTLKIQRTERGDSAVYLCASGATSNNEQFFGPGTRLTVL.

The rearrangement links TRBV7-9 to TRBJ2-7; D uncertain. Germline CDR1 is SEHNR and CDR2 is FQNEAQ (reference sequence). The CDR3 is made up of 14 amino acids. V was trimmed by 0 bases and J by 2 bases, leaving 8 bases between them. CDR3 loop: CASSLALSTYEQYF. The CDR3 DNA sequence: TGTGCCAGCAGCTTAGCGCTGTCCACCTACGAGCAGTACTTC.

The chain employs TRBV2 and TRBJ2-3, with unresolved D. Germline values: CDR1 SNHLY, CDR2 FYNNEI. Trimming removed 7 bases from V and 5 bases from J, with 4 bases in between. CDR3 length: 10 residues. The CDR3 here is CASILDTQYF. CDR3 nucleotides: TGTGCCAGCATCTTAGATACGCAGTATTTT. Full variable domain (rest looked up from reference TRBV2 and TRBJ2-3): EPEVTQTPSHQVTQMGQEVILRCVPISNHLYFYWYRQILGQKVEFLVSFYNNEISEKSEIFDDQFSVERPDGSNFTLKIRSTKLEDSAMYFCASILDTQYFGPGTRLTVL.

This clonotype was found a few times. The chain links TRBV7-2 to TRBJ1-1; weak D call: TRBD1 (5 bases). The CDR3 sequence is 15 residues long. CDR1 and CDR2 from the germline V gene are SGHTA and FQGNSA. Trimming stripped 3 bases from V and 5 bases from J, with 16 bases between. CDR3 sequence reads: CASSLDRWGETEAFF. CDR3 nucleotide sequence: TGTGCCAGCAGCTTGGATAGATGGGGGGAGACTGAAGCTTTCTTT.

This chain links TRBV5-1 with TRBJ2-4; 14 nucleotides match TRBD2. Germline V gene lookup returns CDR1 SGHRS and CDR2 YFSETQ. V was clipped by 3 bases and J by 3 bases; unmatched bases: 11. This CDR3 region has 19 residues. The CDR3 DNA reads TGCGCCAGCAGCTCCCGACTAGCGGGAGGGCCCGATGACAAAAACATTCAGTACTTC. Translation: CASSSRLAGGPDDKNIQYF.

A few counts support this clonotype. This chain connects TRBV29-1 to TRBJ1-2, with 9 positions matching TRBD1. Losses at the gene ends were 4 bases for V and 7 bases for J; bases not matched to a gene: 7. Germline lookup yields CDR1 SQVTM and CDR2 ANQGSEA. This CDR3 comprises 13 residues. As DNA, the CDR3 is TGCAGCGTTGGGGGACAGGGAACGTTTGGCTACACCTTC. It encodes CSVGGQGTFGYTF.